Presented here are 18 T cell receptor beta chains from one specimen sequenced in a study of CD8 T cells in ankylosing spondylitis. Each CDR3 protein gets one entry after TCRdb re-called the 5' RACE reads with MiXCR. The table has roughly 670,000 distinct CDR3 sequences, around 19% seen once. Study results and limitations: A TCR beta motif made of roughly eight highly homologous variants seemed typical of ankylosing spondylitis blood.

Antigens for these TCRs are unknown. Sequenced sample: blood, either unsorted or a sorted T cell fraction (not recorded which). The receptors shown here come from a male donor with ankylosing spondylitis.

This sequence joins TRBV7-6 and TRBJ2-1; 9 bases map to TRBD1. V trimming: 1 base; J trimming: 9 bases; junction bases outside the gene matches: 7. There are 15 residues in the CDR3. Germline CDR1 is SGHVS and CDR2 is FNYEAQ. Here the CDR3 reads CASSLGTGVGGEQFF. CDR3 coding DNA: TGTGCCAGCAGCTTAGGGACAGGGGTGGGTGGTGAGCAGTTCTTC.

The V and J genes are TRBV9 and TRBJ1-2; 9 bases are shared with TRBD1. CDR3 length: 15 amino acids. Germline V gene lookup returns CDR1 SGDLS and CDR2 YYNGEE. V was pared by 2 bases and J by 4 bases, with 6 bases of the junction left unmatched. CDR3 region: CASSVRTGGIYGYTF. The CDR3 DNA reads TGTGCCAGCAGCGTCAGAACAGGGGGCATCTATGGCTACACCTTC.

The rearrangement uses TRBV15 and TRBJ1-5; no definite D call. The CDR3 totals 15 residues. V was trimmed by 0 bases and J by 0 bases, leaving 6 bases between them. Germline V gene lookup returns CDR1 LNHNV and CDR2 YYDKDF (reference sequence). The CDR3 bases are TGTGCCACCAGCAGAGATGACAATAGCAATCAGCCCCAGCATTTT. Translating gives CATSRDDNSNQPQHF. Full variable domain (remainder filled in from reference TRBV15 and TRBJ1-5): DAMVIQNPRYQVTQFGKPVTLSCSQTLNHNVMYWYQQKSSQAPKLLFHYYDKDFNNEADTPDNFQSRRPNTSFCFLDIRSPGLGDTAMYLCATSRDDNSNQPQHFGDGTRLSIL.

The chain combines TRBV12-3 or TRBV12-4 with TRBJ1-1; TRBD1 is a possible D gene (5 bases). V lost 7 bases to trimming and J lost 10 bases, with 19 bases between them. The CDR3 sequence is 13 residues long. CDR3: CASTGRGLGAAFF. The CDR3 nucleotides are TGTGCCAGCACCGGGCGGGGCCTCGGGGCAGCTTTCTTT.

This clonotype appeared a few times. This chain links TRBV12-3 or TRBV12-4 with TRBJ2-1; possibly TRBD1 or TRBD2 for D (5 bases each). The length of the CDR3 is 18 residues. The ends were cut back, 5 bases at V and 0 bases at J, with 20 bases in the middle. CDR3 region: CASSLSRPGRSSYNEQFF. DNA of the CDR3: TGTGCCAGCAGTCTGTCCCGACCGGGACGGAGCTCCTACAATGAGCAGTTCTTC.

The table lists this clonotype with a few counts. V and J are TRBV12-3 or TRBV12-4 and TRBJ2-1; 7 nucleotides match TRBD1. The CDR3 runs 15 residues. V was pared by 6 bases and J by 4 bases, with 9 bases of the junction left unmatched. The CDR3 DNA follows: TGTGCCAGCAGCCACGGGCAGGGGGTTTACAATGAGCAGTTCTTC. The encoded protein is CASSHGQGVYNEQFF.

The chain recombines TRBV7-2 with TRBJ2-5; D gene uncertain. The CDR3 runs 11 residues. Deletions cut 5 bases from V and 7 bases from J, with 8 bases between. Per the germline V gene, CDR1 is SGHTA and CDR2 is FQGNSA. Here the CDR3 DNA reads TGTGCCAGCAGCCTGGCGTCGACCCAGTACTTC. The encoded protein is CASSLASTQYF. The full variable domain, its missing parts supplied by reference TRBV7-2 and TRBJ2-5, is GAGVSQSPSNKVTEKGKDVELRCDPISGHTALYWYRQSLGQGLEFLIYFQGNSAPDKSGLPSDRFSAERTGGSVSTLTIQRTQQEDSAVYLCASSLASTQYFGPGTRLLVL.

Only a few counts were recorded for this clonotype. This chain joins TRBV5-1 and TRBJ2-7, with D possibly TRBD2 on 6 matching bases. There are 14 residues in the CDR3. The germline V gene has CDR1 SGHRS and CDR2 YFSETQ. Trimming cost V 4 bases and J 6 bases, with 17 bases left between them. The CDR3 DNA reads TGCGCCAGCAGCCCAGGTGGAGGGGAGGTCGAGCAGTACTTC. Translating it yields CASSPGGGEVEQYF.

V usage is TRBV28 and J usage is TRBJ1-1, with D possibly being TRBD1 (5 bases). The CDR3 has 14 residues. In germline, CDR1 is MDHEN, CDR2 SYDVKM. The V gene lost 8 bases and the J gene lost 0 bases, with 13 bases spanning the gap. This CDR3 reads CASPGPGMNTEAFF. In DNA form, the CDR3 reads TGTGCCAGCCCCGGGCCAGGGATGAACACTGAAGCTTTCTTT.

The rearrangement uses TRBV7-3 and TRBJ2-3; no firm D call. V was cut by 5 bases and J by 5 bases, with 8 bases left in between. Germline V lookup: CDR1 SGHTA, CDR2 FQGTGA. The CDR3 runs to 12 residues. CDR3 nucleotides: TGTGCCAGCAGCGCCAACTTAGATACGCAGTATTTT. Its protein product is CASSANLDTQYF.

This chain uses TRBV6-1 with TRBJ2-1; 8 positions match TRBD2. Germline trimming cut 5 bases from V and 7 bases from J; bases unmatched to any gene: 10. The CDR3 has 15 amino acids. The V gene's germline CDR1 is MNHNS and CDR2 SASEGT. The CDR3 is CASSTTSVSSNEQFF. The DNA of the CDR3 is TGTGCCAGCAGTACGACTAGCGTATCATCAAATGAGCAGTTCTTC.

The rearrangement links TRBV20-1 to TRBJ1-4; D uncertain. The CDR3 loop spans 15 amino acids. CDR1 is DFQATT, CDR2 SNEGSKA, per germline (reference sequence). The V end was cut by 3 bases, the J end by 8 bases, with 19 bases between. In DNA form, the CDR3 reads TGCAGTGCTAGCCCGTTCGGCGGTAAAGGGGAAAAACTGTTTTTT. Its protein is CSASPFGGKGEKLFF.

V is TRBV30 and J is TRBJ1-5; the match to TRBD1 covers 9 bases. The germline V gene encodes CDR1 GTSNPN and CDR2 SVGIG (reference sequence). V gave up 3 bases and J gave up 3 bases; unmatched junction bases: 6. The CDR3 covers 15 residues. The CDR3 region is CAWSGQGTVNQPQHF. As DNA, the CDR3 is TGTGCCTGGAGCGGACAGGGGACGGTCAATCAGCCCCAGCATTTT. The whole variable domain, filled in from reference TRBV30 and TRBJ1-5, reads SQTIHQWPATLVQPVGSPLSLECTVEGTSNPNLYWYRQAAGRGLQLLFYSVGIGQISSEVPQNLSASRPQDRQFILSSKKLLLSDSGFYLCAWSGQGTVNQPQHFGDGTRLSIL.

This clonotype was counted a few times. This CDR3 reads CSAPLAGGGYTF. CDR3 DNA: TGCAGTGCCCCCCTGGCGGGGGGAGGCTACACCTTC. V gene TRBV20-1 combines with J gene TRBJ1-2, with D tentatively TRBD1 (5 bases). V was cut by 6 bases and J by 8 bases, with 16 bases left in between. Per the germline V gene, CDR1 is DFQATT and CDR2 is SNEGSKA (reference sequence). The CDR3 sequence is 12 residues long.

V and J are TRBV20-1 and TRBJ1-5; D gene unclear. Germline V gives CDR1 DFQATT, CDR2 SNEGSKA (reference sequence). This CDR3 is 13 amino acids long. V was pared by 3 bases and J by 6 bases, with 12 bases between. CDR3 bases: TGCAGTGCTAGTTGGGCGGGAGGTCAGCCCCAGCATTTT. Translated, it gives CSASWAGGQPQHF.

The chain carries TRBV12-3 or TRBV12-4 and TRBJ1-6; a weak D match, TRBD1 (5 bases). The ends were cut back, 3 bases at V and 5 bases at J, with 14 bases in the middle. The CDR3 runs 16 residues. The CDR3 coding sequence is TGTGCCAGCAGTTTGAAGGGGAAGGTAGATAATTCACCCCTCCACTTT. It specifies CASSLKGKVDNSPLHF.

This clonotype was counted a few times. CDR3 sequence: CSACCTPNYGYTF. DNA of the CDR3: TGCAGTGCTTGCTGCACTCCGAACTATGGCTACACCTTC. The chain employs TRBV20-1 and TRBJ1-2; D not resolved. This CDR3 spans 13 amino acids. Germline CDR1 is DFQATT and CDR2 is SNEGSKA (reference sequence). Trimming removed 5 bases from V and 2 bases from J, with 12 bases in between.

The table lists this clonotype with many counts. The V and J genes are TRBV20-1 and TRBJ2-3; D may be TRBD2 (7 bases). In germline, CDR1 is DFQATT, CDR2 SNEGSKA (reference sequence). This CDR3 region has 14 residues. V dropped 6 bases and J dropped 4 bases, with 17 bases sitting between them. The DNA for the CDR3 is TGCAGTGCCGCCGGACGGGGGGCCGCAGATACGCAGTATTTT. Translation gives CSAAGRGAADTQYF.